The 7 T cell receptor beta chains below all came from one sample that was sequenced in a study of cytomegalovirus exposure and HLA in healthy donors. Primers for the PCR totalled 60 Vbeta and 13 Jbeta. Some clones are missing from TCRdb's copy, which holds only in-frame ones; the method was immunoSEQ multiplex PCR. The sample consists of approximately 89,000 clones, less than 80% of them appearing once. Sample: PBMCs. The receptors come from a male donor in good health and CMV-seronegative.

This clone was seen a single time. J is TRBJ1-6 and V is TRBV4-3; D is perhaps TRBD1 (6 bases). CDR1 is LGHNA and CDR2 is YSLEER in the germline V gene. Trimming left V 1 base short and J 3 bases short, with 13 bases between. This CDR3 has 17 residues. CDR3 residues: CASSQASGDNYNSPLHF. CDR3 DNA: TGCGCCAGCAGCCAAGCTAGTGGGGACAACTATAATTCACCCCTCCACTTT.

This clone was observed a single time. The V gene is TRBV7-2, the J gene TRBJ2-5, with TRBD2 matching 10 bases. Unmatched junction bases numbered 4, after V lost 5 bases and J lost 4 bases. Germline V CDR1 and CDR2: SGHTA, FQGNSA. This CDR3 has 14 amino acids. DNA for the CDR3: TGTGCCAGCAGCACGACTAGCGGGCGAGAGACCCAGTACTTC. Amino acids: CASSTTSGRETQYF.

This clone was recorded only once. The rearrangement joins TRBV7-9 to TRBJ1-2; D ambiguous. The CDR3 has 19 residues. Germline-derived CDR1 and CDR2 are SEHNR and FQNEAQ (reference sequence). The V end was cut by 2 bases, the J end by 2 bases, with 24 bases between. The CDR3 region has the DNA TGTGCCAGCAGCTTATCTTCCGGCCCTAGCCGAGGCTCGAACTATGGCTACACCTTC. It is translated as CASSLSSGPSRGSNYGYTF.

DNA of the CDR3: TGTGCCAGCAGCTCCTCAGGGACAGGCTATGGCTACACCTTC. Translated, it gives CASSSSGTGYGYTF. The chain is built from TRBV7-9 and TRBJ1-2, with 8 positions matching TRBD1. The germline gives CDR1 SEHNR, CDR2 FQNEAQ (reference sequence). V dropped 4 bases and J dropped 4; count of bases not matched to a gene: 5. The CDR3 runs to 14 residues.

This clone was seen only a few times. The V gene is TRBV19, the J gene TRBJ1-1, with 7 bases aligning to TRBD1. This CDR3 region has 18 residues. V lost 8 bases to trimming and J lost 1 base; unmatched junction nucleotides: 19. The V gene's germline CDR1 is LNHDA and CDR2 SQIVND (reference sequence). For the CDR3, the DNA is TGTGCCAGTGAGGCGGTCCCGGGACAGCGTGTCCGGAACACTGAAGCTTTCTTT. It is translated as CASEAVPGQRVRNTEAFF.

The sample holds a few counts of this clone. V usage is TRBV28 and J usage is TRBJ1-4; D gene unclear. The CDR3 length is 14 residues. The V gene lost 6 bases and the J gene lost 0 bases, with 8 bases spanning the gap. Per the germline V gene, CDR1 is MDHEN and CDR2 is SYDVKM. The CDR3 reads CASSLLATNEKLFF. The DNA of the CDR3 is TGTGCCAGCAGCCTCCTTGCAACTAATGAAAAACTGTTTTTT.

V gene TRBV9 combines with J gene TRBJ1-1; 8 bases match TRBD1. The CDR3 spans 14 residues. Germline V gives CDR1 SGDLS, CDR2 YYNGEE. V lost 0 bases and J lost 7; bases outside the gene matches: 5. The CDR3, as DNA: TGTGCCAGCAGCGTAGAGACAGGGGCCTTTGAAGCTTTCTTT. This gives the protein CASSVETGAFEAFF.